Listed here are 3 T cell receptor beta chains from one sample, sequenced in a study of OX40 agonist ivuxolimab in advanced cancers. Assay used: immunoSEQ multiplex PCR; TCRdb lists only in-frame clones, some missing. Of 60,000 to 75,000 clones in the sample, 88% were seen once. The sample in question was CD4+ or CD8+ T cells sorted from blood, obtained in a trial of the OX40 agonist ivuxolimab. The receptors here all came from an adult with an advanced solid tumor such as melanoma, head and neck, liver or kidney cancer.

DNA for the CDR3: TGTGCCAGCAGCCAAGACGCGGGGGGAGTCACCGGGGAGCTGTTTTTT. Protein sequence: CASSQDAGGVTGELFF. This rearrangement joins TRBV14 to TRBJ2-2; 8 bases match TRBD2. The CDR3 has 16 amino acids. Trimming removed 0 bases from V and 4 bases from J; junction bases left unmatched: 4. Germline values: CDR1 SGHDN, CDR2 FVKESK.

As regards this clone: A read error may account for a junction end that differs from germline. Here the CDR3 reads CTSSQDSKSATQYF. Here the CDR3 DNA reads TGTACCAGCAGCCAGGACTCGAAGTCGGCTACGCAGTATTTT. V usage is TRBV7-6 and J usage is TRBJ2-3; tentative D call: TRBD2 (5 bases). CDR3 size: 14 residues. Germline CDR1 reads SGHVS; CDR2 reads FNYEAQ. Combining the CDR3 with reference TRBV7-6 and TRBJ2-3 gives the whole variable domain GAGVSQSPRYKVTKRGQDVALRCDPISGHVSLYWYRQALGQGPEFLTYFNYEAQQDKSGLPNDRFSAERPEGSISTLTIQRTEQRDSAMYRCTSSQDSKSATQYFGPGTRLTVL.

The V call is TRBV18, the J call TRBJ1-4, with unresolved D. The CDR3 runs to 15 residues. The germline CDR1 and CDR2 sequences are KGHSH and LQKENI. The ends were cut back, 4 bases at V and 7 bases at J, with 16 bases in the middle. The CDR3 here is CASSLNSYRGEKLFF. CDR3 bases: TGTGCCAGCTCACTTAACTCCTATAGAGGTGAAAAACTGTTTTTT. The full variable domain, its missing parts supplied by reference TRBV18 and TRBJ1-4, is NAGVMQNPRHLVRRRGQEARLRCSPMKGHSHVYWYRQLPEEGLKFMVYLQKENIIDESGMPKERFSAEFPKEGPSILRIQQVVRGDSAAYFCASSLNSYRGEKLFFGSGTQLSVL.